Listed here is a single T cell receptor (beta chain). Its antigen specificity is not known. No base quality information exists; no much larger clone differs at one position. TCRbeta CDR3 regions were amplified from genomic DNA by means of the immunoSEQ Assay, a bias-controlled multiplex PCR. The study's processing was this. Within the assay, amplification of reference gene primers was used to estimate how many nucleated cells each sample contained. Sequence reads were collapsed and filtered to measure the absolute abundance of every unique TCRbeta CDR3 rearrangement. For each sample, productive Simpson clonality was calculated by taking the square root of Simpson's diversity index across productive rearrangements. Entries here come from immuneACCESS through TCRdb and include only in-frame sequences with V and J called. Some clones fail to appear in such tables; in the studies checked, an unresolved V gene covers under half of the shortfall, and the cause of the remainder is unknown. Clone size and the V and J calls come from that table; the DNA yielded D and trimming. The sample table holds 120,000 to 150,000 clones, of which roughly four fifths were seen once. The top ten hold 1.5% to 2% of the sample.

The CDR3 measures 14 amino acids from cysteine to phenylalanine. The CDR3 DNA has 42 bases and is translated from base 1. The germline V gene (reference sequence) gives CDR1 as GTSNPN and CDR2 as SVGIG. Trimming accounts for 2 bases at V and 6 bases at J, while the number of junction bases matched to no gene is 5. These data originate in a study of blood T cell repertoires in COVID-19 (dated by TCRdb to about 2020). For context, the study as a whole: Collaborator samples came from the United States, Italy and Spain and covered acute and convalescent phases of COVID-19. The material from the prospective study consisted of cDNA or gDNA derived from T cells, B-cell-depleted T cells, or PBMCs. Subjects who had been exposed to COVID-19, were actively infected with it, or had recovered from it provided the deeply sampled blood TCRbeta repertoires that made up the dataset. The samples were drawn from the first 160 participants of the ongoing ImmuneRACE study and from 1,254 subjects provided by 6 global collaborators. The repertoires were released in a freely available public database intended as a resource for research on the immune response to SARS-CoV-2. The sample metadata nearly always contained a de-identified subject ID, COVID-19 status, age in years and sex. Where available, HLA class I and class II types were taken from metadata supplied by the sample provider and were not determined by assay-based typing.

Participants in the prospective study were aged about 18 to 90 years, lived in some 24 United States geographic areas, and enrolled through a virtual design. In the prospective study, participants were assigned to cohorts based on the clinical history participants reported in a screening survey and a study questionnaire. Exposed participants had been in contact, within 2 weeks of entering the study, with a person who had a PCR-confirmed or clinician-diagnosed case of COVID-19. In the prospective study, whole blood, serum and a nasopharyngeal or oropharyngeal swab were collected from each participant by mobile phlebotomists. Participants in the prospective study had the option to provide additional blood draws and questionnaires over a roughly 2-month period. Blood samples from the prospective study were shipped frozen or at room temperature prior to DNA extraction. Results the study describes overall, beyond this receptor: The amount of clinical and demographic metadata varied by source and participant and was provided uncurated.

The origin of this receptor is a woman under 30 who had been exposed to COVID-19. The specimen sequenced was PBMCs or T cells enriched from blood (not recorded which). Rearrangement joined TRBV30 to TRBJ1-5, and TRBD1 matches 9 of the central bases. The DNA sequence is as follows: TGTGCCTGGAGTCTACAGGGGGCGCGTCAGCCCCAGCATTTT. The encoded protein is CAWSLQGARQPQHF.